A single T cell receptor (beta chain) is shown here with its context. Original analysis: Estimates of nucleated cell counts were drawn from the amplification of reference gene primers. Measured with immunoSEQ multiplex PCR; TCRdb has only the in-frame clones, and not every one. V and J calls and clone size are as listed in that table; D and trimming were resolved from the DNA. This sample has under 50,000 clones, with around 85% found just once. This record comes from a study of blood T cell repertoires in COVID-19. Study at large: PBMCs, B-cell-depleted T cells, or T cells were the source of the cDNA or gDNA that made up the material.

The specimen was peripheral blood. This receptor was obtained from a man aged 40-49 years with active COVID-19.

The CDR3 DNA reads TGTGCCAGCAGTTTACCCATCGATCGAGGGGGCTCCCACTACGAGCAGTACTTC. Translation gives CASSLPIDRGGSHYEQYF. The V and J genes are TRBV28 and TRBJ2-7; 7 nucleotides line up with TRBD1. Germline V gene lookup returns CDR1 MDHEN and CDR2 SYDVKM. The CDR3 extends over 18 amino acids. Trimming took 2 bases from V and 3 from J; bases not matched to a gene: 16. Looking up the rest from reference TRBV28 and TRBJ2-7 gives the full variable domain: DVKVTQSSRYLVKRTGEKVFLECVQDMDHENMFWYRQDPGLGLRLIYFSYDVKMKEKGDIPEGYSVSREKKERFSLILESASTNQTSMYLCASSLPIDRGGSHYEQYFGPGTRLTVT.